Below are 4 T cell receptor beta chains sequenced from a single sample in a study of blood T cell repertoires in COVID-19. The method was immunoSEQ multiplex PCR; TCRdb's version includes in-frame clones alone and lacks a portion of them. This table has about 150,000 clones, about four fifths appearing once. The material sequenced was peripheral blood. These receptor sequences come from a man between 65 and 80 years old who had recovered from COVID-19.

In DNA form, the CDR3 reads TGTGCCAGCAGCTCCTACCAAGAGACCCAGTACTTC. It is translated as CASSSYQETQYF. The chain carries TRBV7-2 and TRBJ2-5; D is unresolved. Per germline, CDR1 SGHTA and CDR2 FQGNSA. The CDR3 contains 12 residues. The V end was cut by 4 bases, the J end by 0 bases, with 3 bases between.

The chain employs TRBV7-8 and TRBJ2-5; 8 nucleotides align to TRBD1. The ends lost 4 bases at V and 1 base at J; junction bases unmatched: 2. CDR1 is SGHVS and CDR2 is FQNEAQ in the germline V gene. This CDR3 comprises 14 residues. The CDR3 DNA reads as TGTGCCAGCAGCTCGGGACAGGTCCAAGAGACCCAGTACTTC. As protein: CASSSGQVQETQYF. Full variable domain (missing parts from reference TRBV7-8 and TRBJ2-5): GAGVSQSPRYKVAKRGQDVALRCDPISGHVSLFWYQQALGQGPEFLTYFQNEAQLDKSGLPSDRFFAERPEGSVSTLKIQRTQQEDSAVYLCASSSGQVQETQYFGPGTRLLVL.

This clone was seen a handful of times. The genes are TRBV6-2 or TRBV6-3 and TRBJ1-5; D gene ambiguous. V dropped 3 bases and J dropped 0 bases, with 9 bases sitting between them. The CDR3 runs to 15 residues. The germline gives CDR1 MNHEY, CDR2 SVGEGT. This CDR3 reads CASSYVTSSNQPQHF. The CDR3 DNA follows: TGTGCCAGCAGTTATGTAACTTCTAGCAATCAGCCCCAGCATTTT.

The sample holds one count of this clone. This chain links TRBV13 with TRBJ2-5; no clear D gene. Germline CDR1 PRHDT, CDR2 FYEKMQ (reference sequence). The V gene lost 0 bases and the J gene lost 1 base, with 9 bases spanning the gap. This CDR3 comprises 15 residues. CDR3 sequence (DNA): TGTGCCAGCAGCTTAGGGTCTCTAAGCCAAGAGACCCAGTACTTC. Its protein is CASSLGSLSQETQYF.